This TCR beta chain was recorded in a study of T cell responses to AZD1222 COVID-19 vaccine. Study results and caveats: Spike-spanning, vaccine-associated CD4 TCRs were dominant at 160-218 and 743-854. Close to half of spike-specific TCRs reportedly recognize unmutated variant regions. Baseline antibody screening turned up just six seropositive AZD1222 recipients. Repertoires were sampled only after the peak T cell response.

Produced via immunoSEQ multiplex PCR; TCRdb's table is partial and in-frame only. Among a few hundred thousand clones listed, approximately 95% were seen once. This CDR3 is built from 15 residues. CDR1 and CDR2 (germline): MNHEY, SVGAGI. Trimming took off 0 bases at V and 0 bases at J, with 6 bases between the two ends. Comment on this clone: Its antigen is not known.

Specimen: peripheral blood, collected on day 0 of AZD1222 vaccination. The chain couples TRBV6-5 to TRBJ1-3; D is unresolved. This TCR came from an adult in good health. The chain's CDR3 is CASSYSTSSGNTIYF. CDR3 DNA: TGTGCCAGCAGTTACTCGACCTCCTCTGGAAACACCATATATTTT.